This T cell receptor beta chain stems from a study of blood T cell repertoires in COVID-19. Authors' processing steps: The authors estimated nucleated cell counts from reference gene primer amplification. Using immunoSEQ multiplex PCR, the repertoire was profiled, and TCRdb retains in-frame clones only, with some absent. The V and J calls and clone size are taken from that table; D and trimming were inferred from the DNA. Of some 220,000 clones in the sample, roughly nine tenths were seen once. This study enrolled people aged about 18 to 90 from 20 to 25 US geographic areas. Participant-given clinical history determined each cohort assignment. The CDR3 extends over 13 amino acids. The V end was cut by 4 bases, the J end by 4 bases, with 10 bases between.

The chain uses TRBV12-3 or TRBV12-4 and TRBJ1-2; D unresolved. The sequencing sample was made of PBMCs or T cells enriched from blood (not recorded which). This TCR was recovered from a young woman in a cohort exposed to, infected with or recovered from COVID-19 (not recorded which). The CDR3 sequence is CASSSRASYGYTF. CDR3 DNA: TGTGCCAGCAGTTCCCGAGCTTCCTATGGCTACACCTTC.